The T cell receptor (beta chain) under discussion was sequenced for a study of T cells after yellow fever vaccination. This clonotype has a handful of counts. Trimming removed 0 bases from V and 3 bases from J, with 9 bases in between. Germline V gene data show CDR1 as ENHRY and CDR2 as SYGVKD. The CDR3 sequence is 15 residues long. Each CDR3 protein is one row after TCRdb ran MiXCR on the 5' RACE reads. The repertoire holds 400,000 or so distinct CDR3 sequences, with around 20% as singletons. The receptor's source is a man in his late teens or twenties who received the YFV17D yellow fever vaccine. This chain links TRBV10-3 with TRBJ2-1, with D perhaps matching TRBD2 (6 bases). The sequences come from PBMCs, collected before the yellow fever booster vaccination. The CDR3 sequence: CAISESMGGYNEQFF. In DNA, the CDR3 is TGTGCCATCAGTGAGTCGATGGGGGGCTACAATGAGCAGTTCTTC.